Presented here are 10 T cell receptor beta chains from one specimen sequenced in a study of PD-L1 blockade in urothelial cancer. Assay: immunoSEQ multiplex PCR; the TCRdb copy retains only in-frame clones and omits some. Among 48,000 or so clones listed, 87% were seen once. Sample time point: pretreatment peripheral blood. The sample was PBMCs, taken around atezolizumab (anti-PD-L1) treatment. The receptors shown here come from an older woman with urothelial cancer.

The rearrangement links TRBV6-5 to TRBJ1-2; perhaps TRBD1 as D (6 bases). With 7 bases removed from V and 7 bases from J, the gap between germline ends came to 16 bases. CDR3 length equals 13 residues. The germline V gene encodes CDR1 MNHEY and CDR2 SVGAGI. The CDR3 sequence: CASTMPGAFGYTF. CDR3 in DNA: TGTGCCAGCACCATGCCAGGGGCTTTTGGCTACACCTTC.

The V call is TRBV29-1, the J call TRBJ1-5; D may be TRBD1 (6 bases). In germline, CDR1 is SQVTM, CDR2 ANQGSEA. The CDR3 extends over 14 amino acids. The V gene lost 4 bases and the J gene lost 1 base, with 11 bases spanning the gap. DNA of the CDR3: TGCAGCGTTGGGGGGGGCACGAGCAATCAGCCCCAGCATTTT. Translated, it gives CSVGGGTSNQPQHF.

The J gene is TRBJ1-1, the V gene TRBV5-4; D unclear. Trimming stripped 1 base from V and 0 bases from J, with 13 bases between. The CDR3 is 16 amino acids. Germline V lookup: CDR1 SGHNT, CDR2 YYREEE (reference sequence). CDR3 DNA sequence: TGTGCCAGCAGCTTGATGGGAGGCCAACTGAACACTGAAGCTTTCTTT. Protein: CASSLMGGQLNTEAFF.

This clone was recorded only once. The CDR3, as DNA: TGCGCCAGCAGCCCCCAACGGGCAGGGCAAGAGACCCAGTACTTC. Translated: CASSPQRAGQETQYF. The gene calls are TRBV4-3 and TRBJ2-5, with D perhaps TRBD1 (5 bases). The CDR3 totals 15 residues. V was trimmed by 4 bases and J by 2 bases, leaving 14 bases between them. Per germline, CDR1 LGHNA and CDR2 YSLEER.

The genes are TRBV19 and TRBJ2-2; possible D gene TRBD1, 5 bases. Germline V gives CDR1 LNHDA, CDR2 SQIVND (reference sequence). The V end was cut by 4 bases, the J end by 1 base, with 10 bases between. This CDR3 is built from 15 residues. DNA for the CDR3: TGTGCCAGTAGTAACCCGGACAAGAACACCGGGGAGCTGTTTTTT. This encodes CASSNPDKNTGELFF.

This clone was counted a single time. The chain joins TRBV10-3 to TRBJ1-2; D is perhaps TRBD1 (5 bases). From germline, CDR1 is ENHRY and CDR2 SYGVKD. Trimming removed 4 bases from V and 8 bases from J, with 11 bases in between. This CDR3 comprises 12 residues. The CDR3 protein is CAISGSGYGYTF. For the CDR3, the DNA is TGTGCCATCAGTGGCTCAGGGTACGGCTACACCTTC.

This clone has a single count. V and J are TRBV5-1 and TRBJ1-2, with TRBD1 as a possible D gene (5 bases). The CDR3 contains 15 residues. Per the germline V gene, CDR1 is SGHRS and CDR2 is YFSETQ. Trimming removed 0 bases at V and 7 bases at J, with 16 bases between. The CDR3 DNA sequence: TGCGCCAGCAGCTTGGCCGGGGACTCATTGGGTGGCTACACCTTC. Protein sequence: CASSLAGDSLGGYTF.

The chain couples TRBV5-6 to TRBJ2-7; 7 bases agree with TRBD2. The length of the CDR3 is 15 residues. From germline, CDR1 is SGHDT and CDR2 YYEEEE. V gave up 0 bases and J gave up 1 base; unmatched junction bases: 4. The CDR3 sequence: CASSLVGGGSYEQYF. The CDR3 DNA sequence: TGTGCCAGCAGCTTGGTTGGGGGGGGATCCTACGAGCAGTACTTC.

The chain combines TRBV15 with TRBJ1-5, with D perhaps TRBD1 (6 bases). Deletions cut 5 bases from V and 5 bases from J, with 10 bases between. Germline CDR1 and CDR2: LNHNV and YYDKDF (reference sequence). The length of the CDR3 is 13 residues. CDR3 DNA: TGTGCCACCAGCGGGGGCTGGGATCAGCCCCAGCATTTT. Its translation: CATSGGWDQPQHF.

This rearrangement joins TRBV7-2 to TRBJ1-1; D is undetermined. Germline lookup yields CDR1 SGHTA and CDR2 FQGNSA. The CDR3 runs to 14 residues. The V and J ends lost 3 bases and 3 bases respectively, with 11 bases between them. This CDR3 is CASSFYDSYTEAFF. The CDR3 coding sequence is TGTGCCAGCAGCTTTTATGACTCCTACACTGAAGCTTTCTTT.